The rows below give T cell receptor beta chains drawn from one sample of a study of blood T cells in healthy people across ages. TCRdb analysed the 5' RACE reads with MiXCR anew, one entry per CDR3 protein. The sample has more than 1,000,000 distinct CDR3 sequences; around 25% are singletons. The sample was also reused in another study, on T cells of mothers and their children.

The sample comprised blood. These receptors all come from a girl aged 2 to 10 in good health. CDR3s include the opening cysteine and the closing phenylalanine or tryptophan. Each record gives: J gene, D gene, clone size, V gene, CDR3 protein, CDR3 DNA. A D gene is named only where the DNA matches it firmly. The size field is filled for only some rows; it gives once, few, many or a size class.

>TRBJ2-3|-|-|TRBV25-1
CASTRAFQSTQYF
TGTGCCAGCACCCGGGCGTTTCAGAGTACGCAGTATTTT
>TRBJ1-1|TRBD1|few|TRBV6-1
CASAGTGDYTEAFF
TGTGCCAGCGCAGGGACAGGAGATTACACTGAAGCTTTCTTT
>TRBJ2-5|TRBD2|-|TRBV12-3/TRBV12-4
CASTSPSGGSHQETQYF
TGTGCCAGCACTTCCCCTAGCGGGGGGTCCCACCAAGAGACCCAGTACTTC
>TRBJ1-1|-|few|TRBV27
CASSWGARTEAFF
TGTGCCAGCAGTTGGGGAGCGAGGACCGAAGCTTTCTTT
>TRBJ2-7|-|many|TRBV3-1
CASSYGRTYEQYF
TGTGCCAGCAGCTACGGACGCACCTACGAGCAGTACTTC
>TRBJ1-1|TRBD1|-|TRBV5-6
CASSPTGTANTEAFF
TGTGCCAGCAGCCCGACCGGGACAGCGAACACTGAAGCTTTCTTT
>TRBJ1-1|-|-|TRBV5-1
CASSLWEEGTEAFF
TGCGCCAGCAGCTTGTGGGAGGAGGGCACAGAAGCTTTCTTT
>TRBJ2-3|-|few|TRBV12-3/TRBV12-4
CASSPGYDGDTQYF
TGTGCCAGCAGTCCCGGCTACGACGGAGATACGCAGTATTTT
>TRBJ2-2|-|few|TRBV7-9
CASSLADGGFEELFF
TGTGCCAGCAGCTTAGCTGATGGGGGATTCGAGGAGCTGTTTTTT
>TRBJ2-3|TRBD2|-|TRBV11-2
CASSSGGYTQYF
TGTGCCAGCAGCTCCGGGGGGTATACGCAGTATTTT
>TRBJ1-1|-|-|TRBV29-1
CSVEGGGDWTEAFF
TGCAGCGTTGAAGGTGGGGGTGATTGGACTGAAGCTTTCTTT
>TRBJ2-4|TRBD2|few|TRBV28
CASSFELADTKNIQYF
TGTGCCAGCAGTTTTGAACTAGCGGACACCAAAAACATTCAGTACTTC
>TRBJ1-2|-|few|TRBV28
CASSLSDHIYGYTF
TGTGCCAGCAGTTTAAGTGACCATATTTATGGCTACACCTTC
>TRBJ2-3|TRBD2|few|TRBV29-1
CSVVGTSAFGTDTQYF
TGCAGCGTTGTCGGGACTAGCGCCTTTGGGACAGATACGCAGTATTTT
>TRBJ2-5|TRBD1|few|TRBV7-3
CASSLMGQGRGTQYF
TGTGCCAGCAGCTTAATGGGACAGGGACGAGGGACCCAGTACTTC
>TRBJ1-4|-|few|TRBV7-9
CASSWRDEKLFF
TGTGCCAGCAGCTGGAGGGATGAAAAACTGTTTTTT
>TRBJ1-4|-|few|TRBV15
CATSRVGAGGEKLFF
TGTGCCACCAGCAGAGTTGGCGCCGGCGGGGAAAAACTGTTTTTT
>TRBJ1-2|-|few|TRBV4-1
CASSLSGGAGGGYTF
TGCGCCAGCAGCCTTTCGGGAGGGGCCGGTGGAGGCTACACCTTC
>TRBJ2-2|-|few|TRBV7-7
CASSLDLNTGELFF
TGTGCTAGCAGCTTAGATCTGAACACCGGGGAGCTGTTTTTT
>TRBJ2-7|TRBD1|few|TRBV29-1
CSVERTGNEQYF
TGCAGCGTTGAAAGGACAGGGAACGAGCAGTACTTC
>TRBJ2-7|-|many|TRBV10-3
CAISDGGGEQYF
TGTGCCATCAGTGACGGAGGGGGCGAGCAGTACTTC
>TRBJ2-5|-|-|TRBV7-6
CASSLALQRAETQYF
TGTGCCAGCAGCTTAGCGTTACAGAGGGCGGAGACCCAGTACTTC
>TRBJ1-1|-|few|TRBV10-3
CAISEPQGRSEAFF
TGTGCCATCAGTGAACCTCAGGGGCGTTCTGAAGCTTTCTTT
>TRBJ2-2|TRBD1|few|TRBV29-1
CSVRTGDNTGELFF
TGCAGCGTCCGGACAGGGGATAACACCGGGGAGCTGTTTTTT
>TRBJ2-3|-|-|TRBV20-1
CSARDHMTGPTDTQYF
TGCAGTGCTAGAGATCATATGACCGGTCCCACAGATACGCAGTATTTT
>TRBJ2-4|-|-|TRBV16
CASSRTEIAKNIQYF
TGTGCCAGCAGCAGGACAGAAATAGCCAAAAACATTCAGTACTTC
>TRBJ1-2|-|many|TRBV7-2
CASSRDGNYGYTF
TGTGCCAGTAGCCGGGACGGAAACTATGGCTACACCTTC
>TRBJ2-7|-|-|TRBV12-5
CASGLVGLTSYEQYF
TGTGCTAGTGGTTTGGTTGGACTGACCTCCTACGAGCAGTACTTC
>TRBJ1-4|-|-|TRBV12-3/TRBV12-4
CASMLYREGEKLFF
TGTGCCAGCATGTTGTATCGAGAGGGTGAAAAACTGTTTTTT
>TRBJ2-7|-|-|TRBV29-1
CSVEDFPDSYEQYF
TGCAGCGTTGAAGATTTCCCGGACAGCTACGAGCAGTACTTC
>TRBJ2-7|TRBD1|-|TRBV12-3/TRBV12-4
CASSWDRYSYEQYF
TGTGCCAGCAGTTGGGACAGATATTCCTACGAGCAGTACTTC
>TRBJ2-3|TRBD2|few|TRBV29-1
CSVDVSGTNTDTQYF
TGCAGCGTTGACGTTTCAGGGACTAACACAGATACGCAGTATTTT
>TRBJ2-2|TRBD2|few|TRBV4-3
CASSQFSGSPNTGELFF
TGCGCCAGCAGCCAATTTAGCGGGTCCCCGAACACCGGGGAGCTGTTTTTT
>TRBJ2-5|TRBD1|-|TRBV7-2
CASSLGRQGQTQYF
TGTGCCAGCAGCTTAGGGCGACAGGGTCAGACCCAGTACTTC
>TRBJ2-7|TRBD1|-|TRBV3-1
CASTTGSLYEQYF
TGTGCCAGCACGACAGGGAGTCTCTACGAGCAGTACTTC
>TRBJ1-1|-|few|TRBV20-1
CSARDVRGMNTEAFF
TGCAGTGCTAGAGATGTAAGGGGCATGAACACTGAAGCTTTCTTT
>TRBJ2-7|-|few|TRBV6-5
CASSYSVQAYEQYF
TGTGCCAGCAGTTACTCTGTACAAGCCTACGAGCAGTACTTC
>TRBJ2-7|-|few|TRBV15
CATSRNTETSYEQYF
TGTGCCACCAGCAGGAACACGGAGACCTCCTACGAGCAGTACTTC
>TRBJ2-4|-|-|TRBV4-1
CASSQVFPGSGDLAKNIQYF
TGCGCCAGCAGTCAAGTGTTTCCCGGGAGTGGAGACTTAGCCAAAAACATTCAGTACTTC
>TRBJ2-7|-|-|TRBV13
CASSSQLREQYF
TGTGCCAGCAGCTCCCAGCTACGGGAGCAGTACTTC
>TRBJ1-1|-|-|TRBV29-1
CSVERDRAGAAEAFF
TGCAGCGTTGAACGGGATCGTGCAGGGGCGGCTGAAGCTTTCTTT
>TRBJ1-3|-|few|TRBV4-2
CASSQDPRSGRNTIYF
TGTGCCAGCAGCCAAGATCCCAGGAGCGGGAGAAACACCATATATTTT
>TRBJ2-7|TRBD2|few|TRBV28
CASGLADNYEQYF
TGTGCCAGCGGGCTAGCGGATAACTACGAGCAGTACTTC
>TRBJ2-7|-|-|TRBV4-2
CASSPGEGVHEQYF
TGTGCCAGCAGCCCCGGGGAGGGGGTACACGAGCAGTACTTC
>TRBJ1-5|-|-|TRBV7-9
CASSPPGSSNQPQHF
TGTGCCAGCAGCCCGCCTGGGTCTTCAAATCAGCCCCAGCATTTT
>TRBJ1-1|-|-|TRBV7-9
CASSLRRDGRNTEAFF
TGTGCCAGCAGCTTAAGAAGGGATGGGAGGAACACTGAAGCTTTCTTT
>TRBJ1-5|-|-|TRBV20-1
CSAGGFGNQPQHF
TGCAGTGCTGGGGGATTTGGCAATCAGCCCCAGCATTTT
>TRBJ1-6|-|-|TRBV27
CASSLLTGWESPLHF
TGTGCCAGCAGTTTATTGACAGGCTGGGAGTCACCCCTCCACTTT
>TRBJ2-1|TRBD2|-|TRBV29-1
CSVITASGYNEQFF
TGCAGCGTTATCACGGCTAGCGGTTACAATGAGCAGTTCTTC
>TRBJ2-5|TRBD2|-|TRBV29-1
CSVEDRGSFGLETQYF
TGCAGCGTTGAAGATCGCGGGAGTTTTGGATTGGAGACCCAGTACTTC